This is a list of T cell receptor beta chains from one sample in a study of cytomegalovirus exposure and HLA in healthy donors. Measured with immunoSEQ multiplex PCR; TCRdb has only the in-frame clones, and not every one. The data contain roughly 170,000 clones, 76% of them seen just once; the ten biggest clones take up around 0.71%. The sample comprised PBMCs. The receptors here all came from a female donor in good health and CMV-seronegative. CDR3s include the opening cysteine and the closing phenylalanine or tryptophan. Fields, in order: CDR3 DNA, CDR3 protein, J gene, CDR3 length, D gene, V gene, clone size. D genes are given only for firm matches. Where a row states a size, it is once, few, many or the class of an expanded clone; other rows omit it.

CDR3 DNA: TGTGCCAGCAGCTTCGCACAGGGGGCAAAGGGCACTGAAGCTTTCTTT; CDR3 protein: CASSFAQGAKGTEAFF; J gene: TRBJ1-1; CDR3 length: 16; D gene: TRBD1; V gene: TRBV5-4; clone size: once
CDR3 DNA: TGTGCCAGCAGCGAGGGGACAGTATCTGGAAACACCATATATTTT; CDR3 protein: CASSEGTVSGNTIYF; J gene: TRBJ1-3; CDR3 length: 15; D gene: TRBD1; V gene: TRBV9; clone size: .
CDR3 DNA: TGTGCCAGCAGTGAAGCTGTCCAGGGGGCTGCGCAGGGTAGCAATCAGCCCCAGCATTTT; CDR3 protein: CASSEAVQGAAQGSNQPQHF; J gene: TRBJ1-5; CDR3 length: 20; D gene: TRBD1; V gene: TRBV6-1; clone size: .
CDR3 DNA: TGCGCCAGCAGCCAAGCACATCCGCTAGCGGGAAAATACGAGCAGTACTTC; CDR3 protein: CASSQAHPLAGKYEQYF; J gene: TRBJ2-7; CDR3 length: 17; D gene: TRBD2; V gene: TRBV4-3; clone size: .
CDR3 DNA: TGTGCCAGCAGTTTGATGGCCTATGGCTACACCTTC; CDR3 protein: CASSLMAYGYTF; J gene: TRBJ1-2; CDR3 length: 12; D gene: .; V gene: TRBV28; clone size: .
CDR3 DNA: TGTGCCAGCAGTGAAAGCCCAGGTTGGACTGAAGCTTTCTTT; CDR3 protein: CASSESPGWTEAFF; J gene: TRBJ1-1; CDR3 length: 14; D gene: .; V gene: TRBV2; clone size: .
CDR3 DNA: TGTGCCAGTAGTCCGGGACAGGGGGTATCGAACATTCAGTACTTC; CDR3 protein: CASSPGQGVSNIQYF; J gene: TRBJ2-4; CDR3 length: 15; D gene: TRBD1; V gene: TRBV19; clone size: .
CDR3 DNA: TGTGCCAGCAGCTTAACATCCCCACGAGAGACCCAGTACTTC; CDR3 protein: CASSLTSPRETQYF; J gene: TRBJ2-5; CDR3 length: 14; D gene: .; V gene: TRBV7-9; clone size: .
CDR3 DNA: TGTGCCAGCAGCTTGGTTGATGGAGCGGGAAGTTCCTACAATGAGCAGTTCTTC; CDR3 protein: CASSLVDGAGSSYNEQFF; J gene: TRBJ2-1; CDR3 length: 18; D gene: TRBD2; V gene: TRBV5-4; clone size: few
CDR3 DNA: TGTGCCAGCAGTACGGGGACAGGGTTAAACTATGGCTACACCTTC; CDR3 protein: CASSTGTGLNYGYTF; J gene: TRBJ1-2; CDR3 length: 15; D gene: TRBD1; V gene: TRBV28; clone size: .
CDR3 DNA: TGTGCCAGCAGTCTCCCCCGGGGCTCCTACGAGCAGTACTTC; CDR3 protein: CASSLPRGSYEQYF; J gene: TRBJ2-7; CDR3 length: 14; D gene: .; V gene: TRBV28; clone size: .
CDR3 DNA: TGTGCCAGCTCGGGCGGGAGCTACGAGCAGTACTTC; CDR3 protein: CASSGGSYEQYF; J gene: TRBJ2-7; CDR3 length: 12; D gene: TRBD2; V gene: TRBV18; clone size: .
CDR3 DNA: TGCAGCGTTGCAGGGACAGGGTCCGCGTTAGGAGCCTACGAGCAGTACTTC; CDR3 protein: CSVAGTGSALGAYEQYF; J gene: TRBJ2-7; CDR3 length: 17; D gene: TRBD1; V gene: TRBV29-1; clone size: .
CDR3 DNA: TGCGCCAGCAGCCGTGATTCACTCATCACAGTCCCCGGAAACACCATATATTTT; CDR3 protein: CASSRDSLITVPGNTIYF; J gene: TRBJ1-3; CDR3 length: 18; D gene: .; V gene: TRBV4-3; clone size: .
CDR3 DNA: TGCAGCGTTGAAACAGGGAACTATGGCTACACCTTC; CDR3 protein: CSVETGNYGYTF; J gene: TRBJ1-2; CDR3 length: 12; D gene: .; V gene: TRBV29-1; clone size: .
CDR3 DNA: TGCGCCAGCAGCCGCGGACAGGGAAGGACTGAAGCTTTCTTT; CDR3 protein: CASSRGQGRTEAFF; J gene: TRBJ1-1; CDR3 length: 14; D gene: TRBD1; V gene: TRBV5-1; clone size: .
CDR3 DNA: TGTGCCAGCAAGGACAGGGAGAACACCGGGGAGCTGTTTTTT; CDR3 protein: CASKDRENTGELFF; J gene: TRBJ2-2; CDR3 length: 14; D gene: TRBD1; V gene: TRBV6-6; clone size: .
CDR3 DNA: TGTGCCTCCTCCGGGGGGGGATTGGGCAATGAGCAGTTCTTC; CDR3 protein: CASSGGGLGNEQFF; J gene: TRBJ2-1; CDR3 length: 14; D gene: TRBD2; V gene: TRBV30; clone size: .
CDR3 DNA: TGTGCCAGCAGCTTAGGACTGGGGGGGACTGAAGCTTTCTTT; CDR3 protein: CASSLGLGGTEAFF; J gene: TRBJ1-1; CDR3 length: 14; D gene: .; V gene: TRBV7-2; clone size: .
CDR3 DNA: TGCGCCAGCTCCAACAGGGCTCAGAATTCCTACAATGAGCAGTTCTTC; CDR3 protein: CASSNRAQNSYNEQFF; J gene: TRBJ2-1; CDR3 length: 16; D gene: .; V gene: TRBV4-1; clone size: .
CDR3 DNA: TGTGCCAGCAGCTTGCACAACTCCTACGAGCAGTACTTC; CDR3 protein: CASSLHNSYEQYF; J gene: TRBJ2-7; CDR3 length: 13; D gene: .; V gene: TRBV5-8; clone size: .
CDR3 DNA: TGTGCCAGCAGTGAAGCTCCGGGACAGGGGGCGAAATACACCTTC; CDR3 protein: CASSEAPGQGAKYTF; J gene: TRBJ1-2; CDR3 length: 15; D gene: TRBD1; V gene: TRBV6-1; clone size: .
CDR3 DNA: TGTGCCAGCAGCTTAGGGGGCGGGAGGTGGGAGACCCAGTACTTC; CDR3 protein: CASSLGGGRWETQYF; J gene: TRBJ2-5; CDR3 length: 15; D gene: TRBD2; V gene: TRBV11-2; clone size: .
CDR3 DNA: TGTGCCAGCGATCGAGGCGGGGGCACAGATACGCAGTATTTT; CDR3 protein: CASDRGGGTDTQYF; J gene: TRBJ2-3; CDR3 length: 14; D gene: .; V gene: TRBV9; clone size: .
CDR3 DNA: TGTGCCATTAAAGGGTCGGGACAGATAGCCAAAAACATTCAGTACTTC; CDR3 protein: CAIKGSGQIAKNIQYF; J gene: TRBJ2-4; CDR3 length: 16; D gene: TRBD1; V gene: TRBV6-4; clone size: .
CDR3 DNA: TGTGCCGCCGGGATTAGCGGCTACGAGCAGTACTTC; CDR3 protein: CAAGISGYEQYF; J gene: TRBJ2-7; CDR3 length: 12; D gene: .; V gene: TRBV7-8; clone size: .
CDR3 DNA: TGTGCCAGCAGCTTGGCCACTAAACAGGGATTGGGGCAGTTCTTC; CDR3 protein: CASSLATKQGLGQFF; J gene: TRBJ2-1; CDR3 length: 15; D gene: .; V gene: TRBV5-8; clone size: .
CDR3 DNA: TGTGCCAGCAGCGTAGGTTGGGGAACAGGGATGGGCACTGAAGCTTTCTTT; CDR3 protein: CASSVGWGTGMGTEAFF; J gene: TRBJ1-1; CDR3 length: 17; D gene: .; V gene: TRBV9; clone size: .
CDR3 DNA: TGCGCCAGCAGCCAGTCGCCGGGACTAGCGGGGGCAACTAGCACAGATACGCAGTATTTT; CDR3 protein: CASSQSPGLAGATSTDTQYF; J gene: TRBJ2-3; CDR3 length: 20; D gene: TRBD2; V gene: TRBV4-1; clone size: once
CDR3 DNA: TGTGCCTGGAAAGGGACAGGGACGCTCTCGGGAAACACCATATATTTT; CDR3 protein: CAWKGTGTLSGNTIYF; J gene: TRBJ1-3; CDR3 length: 16; D gene: TRBD1; V gene: TRBV30; clone size: .
CDR3 DNA: TGCGCCAGCAGCCCGCAGGGGTCGCACTCCTACGAGCAGTACTTC; CDR3 protein: CASSPQGSHSYEQYF; J gene: TRBJ2-7; CDR3 length: 15; D gene: .; V gene: TRBV5-1; clone size: .
CDR3 DNA: TGTGCCAGCAGCTTGCCTAGCGGGGGATATGATACGCAGTATTTT; CDR3 protein: CASSLPSGGYDTQYF; J gene: TRBJ2-3; CDR3 length: 15; D gene: TRBD2; V gene: TRBV5-4; clone size: .
CDR3 DNA: TGTGCCAGCAGCCCCAGGGGTCTGGTTGGGGCCAACGTCCTGACTTTC; CDR3 protein: CASSPRGLVGANVLTF; J gene: TRBJ2-6; CDR3 length: 16; D gene: .; V gene: TRBV11-2; clone size: .
CDR3 DNA: TGTGCCGTTTCGGACAGGCCCGTGGAGCAGTACTTC; CDR3 protein: CAVSDRPVEQYF; J gene: TRBJ2-7; CDR3 length: 12; D gene: TRBD1; V gene: TRBV10-3; clone size: .
CDR3 DNA: TGTGCCAGCAGTTCCCCTCGGGGGGCTCTAGAAGCTTTCTTT; CDR3 protein: CASSSPRGALEAFF; J gene: TRBJ1-1; CDR3 length: 14; D gene: .; V gene: TRBV6-5; clone size: once
CDR3 DNA: TGTGCCAGCAGTGAACCCCGGGACTCTCTAGACTACGAGCAGTACTTC; CDR3 protein: CASSEPRDSLDYEQYF; J gene: TRBJ2-7; CDR3 length: 16; D gene: .; V gene: TRBV6-1; clone size: few
CDR3 DNA: TGTGCCAGCAGCTTAGGGGACAGGGGGTCCGAGCAGTACTTC; CDR3 protein: CASSLGDRGSEQYF; J gene: TRBJ2-7; CDR3 length: 14; D gene: TRBD1; V gene: TRBV7-4; clone size: few
CDR3 DNA: TGTGCCAGCAGGCGGGACTCCATCTCCTACGAGCAGTACTTC; CDR3 protein: CASRRDSISYEQYF; J gene: TRBJ2-7; CDR3 length: 14; D gene: .; V gene: TRBV2; clone size: .
CDR3 DNA: TGTGCCAGCAGCCCTAGTGGACTCCGATACTACGAGCAGTACTTC; CDR3 protein: CASSPSGLRYYEQYF; J gene: TRBJ2-7; CDR3 length: 15; D gene: .; V gene: TRBV14; clone size: once
CDR3 DNA: TGTGCCAGCAGCTTTCAGGTCTACTATGGCTACACCTTC; CDR3 protein: CASSFQVYYGYTF; J gene: TRBJ1-2; CDR3 length: 13; D gene: .; V gene: TRBV7-9; clone size: .
CDR3 DNA: TGTGCCTGGAGTGTCCCAGGGGGTGAAAAACTGTTTTTT; CDR3 protein: CAWSVPGGEKLFF; J gene: TRBJ1-4; CDR3 length: 13; D gene: TRBD1; V gene: TRBV30; clone size: .
CDR3 DNA: TGTGCCAGCAGTCCCCCAGGTGTGGTGACCTATGGCTACACCTTC; CDR3 protein: CASSPPGVVTYGYTF; J gene: TRBJ1-2; CDR3 length: 15; D gene: .; V gene: TRBV6-6; clone size: .
CDR3 DNA: TGTGCCAGCAGCAACGGGGGCTACGAGCAGTACTTC; CDR3 protein: CASSNGGYEQYF; J gene: TRBJ2-7; CDR3 length: 12; D gene: .; V gene: TRBV7-3; clone size: .
CDR3 DNA: TGCGCCAGCAGCCAAGGCCCAACTCTCAACTATGGCTACACCTTC; CDR3 protein: CASSQGPTLNYGYTF; J gene: TRBJ1-2; CDR3 length: 15; D gene: .; V gene: TRBV4-1; clone size: .
CDR3 DNA: TGTGCCAGCAGCTATCGGACAGGGGGTGGCTACACCTTC; CDR3 protein: CASSYRTGGGYTF; J gene: TRBJ1-2; CDR3 length: 13; D gene: TRBD1; V gene: TRBV7-6; clone size: .
CDR3 DNA: TGTGCCAGCAGCGTACCCCCCAGGTGGGGGGGAGACGAGACCCAGTACTTC; CDR3 protein: CASSVPPRWGGDETQYF; J gene: TRBJ2-5; CDR3 length: 17; D gene: TRBD2; V gene: TRBV9; clone size: .